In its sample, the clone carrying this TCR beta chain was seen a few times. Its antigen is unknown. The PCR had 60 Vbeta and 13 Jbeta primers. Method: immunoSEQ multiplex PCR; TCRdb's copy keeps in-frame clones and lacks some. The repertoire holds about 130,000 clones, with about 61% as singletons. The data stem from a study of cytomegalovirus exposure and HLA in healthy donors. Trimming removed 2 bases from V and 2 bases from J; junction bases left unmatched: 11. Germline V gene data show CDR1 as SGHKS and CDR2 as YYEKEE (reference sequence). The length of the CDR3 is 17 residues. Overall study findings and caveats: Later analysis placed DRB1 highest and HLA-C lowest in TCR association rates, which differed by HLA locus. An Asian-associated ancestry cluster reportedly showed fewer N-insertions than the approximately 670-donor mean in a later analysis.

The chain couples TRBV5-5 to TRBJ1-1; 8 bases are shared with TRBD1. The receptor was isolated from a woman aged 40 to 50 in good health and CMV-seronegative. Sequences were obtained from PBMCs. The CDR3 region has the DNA TGTGCCAGCAGCTTTACCGGGACAGGAACTATCAACACTGAAGCTTTCTTT. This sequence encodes CASSFTGTGTINTEAFF. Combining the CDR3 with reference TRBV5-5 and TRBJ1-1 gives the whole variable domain DAGVTQSPTHLIKTRGQQVTLRCSPISGHKSVSWYQQVLGQGPQFIFQYYEKEERGRGNFPDRFSARQFPNYSSELNVNALLLGDSALYLCASSFTGTGTINTEAFFGQGTRLTVV.